This T cell receptor beta chain was recorded in a study of blood T cell repertoires in COVID-19. On the study more broadly: Collection of acute and convalescent COVID-19 samples took place in the United States, Italy and Spain. From T cells, B-cell-depleted T cells, or PBMCs came the material, which was cDNA or gDNA.

The length of the CDR3 is 13 residues. Germline values: CDR1 SGHAT, CDR2 FQNNGV. Trimming left V 2 bases short and J 6 bases short, with 11 bases between. As originally analysed: Amplification of reference gene primers provided the estimated nucleated cell counts. TCRdb keeps only in-frame clones here, not all; method: immunoSEQ multiplex PCR. V and J calls and clone size are as listed in that table; D and trimming were resolved from the DNA. The repertoire holds some 40,000 clones, about nine tenths seen once, with 15% to 18% in the top ten. The chain has TRBV11-2 and TRBJ2-7; weak D call: TRBD1 (6 bases). The sequence derives from a woman under 40 in a cohort sampled during active COVID-19. The specimen was peripheral blood. CDR3 DNA: TGTGCCAGCAGCTTAACAGGGTCCGGCGAGCAGTACTTC. This sequence encodes CASSLTGSGEQYF. Full variable domain (remainder filled in from reference TRBV11-2 and TRBJ2-7): EAGVAQSPRYKIIEKRQSVAFWCNPISGHATLYWYQQILGQGPKLLIQFQNNGVVDDSQLPKDRFSAERLKGVDSTLKIQPAKLEDSAVYLCASSLTGSGEQYFGPGTRLTVT.